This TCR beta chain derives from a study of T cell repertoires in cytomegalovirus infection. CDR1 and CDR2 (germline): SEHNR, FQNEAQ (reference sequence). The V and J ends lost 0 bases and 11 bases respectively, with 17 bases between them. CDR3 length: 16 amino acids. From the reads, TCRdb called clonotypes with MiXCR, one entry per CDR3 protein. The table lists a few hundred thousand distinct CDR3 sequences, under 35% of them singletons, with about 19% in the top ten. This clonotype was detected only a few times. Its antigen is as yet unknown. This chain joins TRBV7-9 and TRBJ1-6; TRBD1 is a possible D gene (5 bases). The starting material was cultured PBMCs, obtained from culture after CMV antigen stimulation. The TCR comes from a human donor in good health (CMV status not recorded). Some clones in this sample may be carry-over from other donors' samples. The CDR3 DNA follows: TGTGCCAGCAGCTTAGCGAGGGGTCCGAATACCGCACCCCTCCACTTT. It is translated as CASSLARGPNTAPLHF.